Each of the 27 T cell receptor beta chains below was sequenced from the same sample in a study of OX40 agonist ivuxolimab in advanced cancers. TCRdb's table, derived via immunoSEQ multiplex PCR, lists solely in-frame clones and lacks some. The table has 90,000 or so clones, roughly 90% seen once. The sample was CD4+ or CD8+ T cells sorted from blood, taken in a trial of the OX40 agonist ivuxolimab. Receptors originate from an adult with an advanced solid tumor such as melanoma, head and neck, liver or kidney cancer.

The table lists this clone with a few counts. The rearrangement uses TRBV21-1 and TRBJ1-2. TRBV21-1 is flagged as a pseudogene. The CDR3 runs 14 residues. CDR3 sequence: CASTPRRKNYGYTF. CDR3 DNA: TGTGCCAGCACCCCGCGCCGGAAGAACTATGGCTACACCTTC.

This clone was picked up one time. The chain employs TRBV15 and TRBJ2-2, with unresolved D. The CDR3 runs 15 residues. With 0 bases removed from V and 0 bases from J, the gap between germline ends came to 5 bases. Per germline, CDR1 LNHNV and CDR2 YYDKDF (reference sequence). CDR3 in amino acids: CATSRDRPNTGELFF. DNA for the CDR3: TGTGCCACCAGCAGAGATCGCCCGAACACCGGGGAGCTGTTTTTT.

This clone was found once. The gene calls are TRBV6-5 and TRBJ1-1; tentatively, D is TRBD1 (5 bases). This CDR3 spans 15 amino acids. Germline V CDR1 and CDR2: MNHEY, SVGAGI. Trimming took off 2 bases at V and 0 bases at J, with 10 bases between the two ends. This CDR3 is CASSYGAPMNTEAFF. The CDR3 DNA sequence: TGTGCCAGCAGTTACGGGGCACCGATGAACACTGAAGCTTTCTTT.

This sequence joins TRBV30 and TRBJ2-1; D not resolved. This CDR3 spans 16 amino acids. Germline V lookup: CDR1 GTSNPN, CDR2 SVGIG (reference sequence). Trimming took off 1 base at V and 8 bases at J, with 21 bases between the two ends. CDR3 amino acids: CAWSETMGSKAYEQFF. The CDR3 region has the DNA TGTGCCTGGAGTGAGACAATGGGGTCAAAGGCATATGAGCAGTTCTTC.

This clone has a single count. The J gene is TRBJ1-1, the V gene TRBV14, with no clear D. Germline V gene data show CDR1 as SGHDN and CDR2 as FVKESK. V was clipped by 0 bases and J by 5 bases, with 7 bases between them. There are 13 residues in the CDR3. The CDR3 spells CASSQETRTEAFF. The CDR3 DNA sequence: TGTGCCAGCAGCCAAGAGACCCGGACTGAAGCTTTCTTT.

This clone appeared a single time. The V gene is TRBV5-6, the J gene TRBJ2-7, with 9 bases fitting TRBD2. Germline assignment: CDR1 SGHDT and CDR2 YYEEEE. The CDR3 loop spans 16 amino acids. The junction had 11 bases not matched to a gene; V was cut back by 4 bases and J by 3 bases. CDR3 sequence (DNA): TGTGCCAGCAGCCAGATTCTAGCGGGGAGACGCTACGAGCAGTACTTC. Its protein is CASSQILAGRRYEQYF.

The chain employs TRBV10-3 and TRBJ1-1; the D gene is possibly TRBD1 (5 bases). The CDR3 has 17 residues. Trimming took 0 bases from V and 0 from J, leaving 14 bases between them. The germline V gene has CDR1 ENHRY and CDR2 SYGVKD. In DNA, the CDR3 is TGTGCCATCAGTGAGTCCTCAAGGGGCCTTATGAACACTGAAGCTTTCTTT. Its translation is CAISESSRGLMNTEAFF.

The chain has TRBV19 and TRBJ1-1; a weak D match, TRBD1 (6 bases). The CDR3 sequence is 14 residues long. CDR1 LNHDA and CDR2 SQIVND come from the germline V gene (reference sequence). The germline V and J ends were trimmed by 1 base and 7 bases, with 13 bases remaining between them. CDR3 nucleotide sequence: TGTGCCAGTAGTATAGTCGCCAGGGGTGATGAAGCTTTCTTT. Translating it yields CASSIVARGDEAFF.

The table lists this clone with a count of one. The CDR3 bases are TGTGCCAGCAGTTTCGGCGGGCGGAACACTGAAGCTTTCTTT. As protein: CASSFGGRNTEAFF. The J gene is TRBJ1-1, the V gene TRBV28; no firm D call. CDR3 size: 14 residues. Trimming stripped 3 bases from V and 1 base from J, with 9 bases between. CDR1 and CDR2 from the germline V gene are MDHEN and SYDVKM.

This chain links TRBV5-1 with TRBJ2-7; 15 bases map to TRBD2. With V trimmed by 1 base and J by 0 bases, 5 bases remained unmatched. The germline V gene has CDR1 SGHRS and CDR2 YFSETQ. CDR3 length: 18 residues. The CDR3: CASSLQGLAGGTSYEQYF. CDR3 nucleotide sequence: TGCGCCAGCAGCTTGCAGGGACTAGCGGGGGGTACCTCCTACGAGCAGTACTTC.

This clone is termed medium-sized. Other DNA variants within this sample encode the same CDR3. This chain connects TRBV4-1 to TRBJ1-2; no clear D. This CDR3 region has 13 residues. The germline gives CDR1 MGHRA, CDR2 YSYEKL. The V and J ends lost 2 bases and 6 bases respectively, with 10 bases between them. The CDR3 reads CASSQSLGNGYTF. In DNA, the CDR3 is TGCGCCAGCAGCCAATCCCTCGGGAATGGCTACACCTTC.

The chain recombines TRBV6-6 with TRBJ1-1; maybe TRBD1 (5 bases). From germline, CDR1 is MNHNY and CDR2 SVGAGI (reference sequence). CDR3 size: 12 residues. The CDR3 sequence: CVSVWGLTEAFF. DNA for the CDR3: TGTGTTAGTGTGTGGGGGTTAACTGAAGCTTTCTTT.

The V gene is TRBV4-1, the J gene TRBJ2-7; D is ambiguous. V was clipped by 2 bases and J by 2 bases, with 13 bases between them. The CDR3 loop spans 15 amino acids. In germline, CDR1 is MGHRA, CDR2 YSYEKL. The CDR3 nucleotides read TGCGCCAGCAGCCAAACCGAGACTGCTCCCTACGAGCAGTACTTC. Amino acid sequence: CASSQTETAPYEQYF.

This clone was detected only a few times. This rearrangement joins TRBV27 to TRBJ1-5; a possible D gene is TRBD1 (6 bases). Between the trimmed V and J ends, which lost 1 base and 5 bases, there was a span of 9 bases. Looked up from germline, CDR1 is MNHEY and CDR2 is SMNVEV (reference sequence). The CDR3 is 14 amino acids. CDR3 sequence reads: CASSLWSGDQPQHF. Written as DNA, the CDR3 is TGTGCCAGCAGTTTATGGTCAGGGGATCAGCCCCAGCATTTT.

This rearrangement joins TRBV30 to TRBJ2-3; D gene uncertain. Trimming pared 5 bases from V and 0 bases from J, leaving 9 bases between. The CDR3 is made up of 13 amino acids. Germline-derived CDR1 and CDR2 are GTSNPN and SVGIG (reference sequence). The CDR3 loop reads CAWEPASTDTQYF. In DNA form, the CDR3 reads TGTGCCTGGGAACCGGCTAGCACAGATACGCAGTATTTT.

This clone was picked up one time. The V and J genes are TRBV13 and TRBJ2-1, with TRBD2 identical over 8 bases. The CDR3 runs 16 residues. Germline V lookup: CDR1 PRHDT, CDR2 FYEKMQ (reference sequence). Trimming took 4 bases from V and 1 from J; bases not matched to a gene: 6. The CDR3 region is CASSSRGGRSYNEQFF. CDR3 DNA sequence: TGTGCCAGCAGCTCCCGGGGGGGGCGATCCTACAATGAGCAGTTCTTC. Supplemented by reference TRBV13 and TRBJ2-1, the full variable domain reads AAGVIQSPRHLIKEKRETATLKCYPIPRHDTVYWYQQGPGQDPQFLISFYEKMQSDKGSIPDRFSAQQFSDYHSELNMSSLELGDSALYFCASSSRGGRSYNEQFFGPGTRLTVL.

This chain connects TRBV19 to TRBJ1-1; D not certain. Trimming stripped 1 base from V and 4 bases from J, with 4 bases between. This CDR3 has 12 residues. In germline, CDR1 is LNHDA, CDR2 SQIVND (reference sequence). The CDR3 loop reads CASSIGLTEAFF. The CDR3 bases are TGTGCCAGTAGTATAGGGCTCACTGAAGCTTTCTTT.

The chain uses TRBV5-1 and TRBJ1-2; 7 positions match TRBD1. Germline V lookup: CDR1 SGHRS, CDR2 YFSETQ. CDR3 size: 16 residues. V was pared by 4 bases and J by 6 bases, with 15 bases of the junction left unmatched. The CDR3 loop is CASSVSGQSLKDGYTF. The CDR3 coding sequence is TGCGCCAGCAGCGTCTCGGGACAGAGCCTCAAGGATGGCTACACCTTC.

The chain has TRBV10-2 and TRBJ2-3; D call uncertain. Germline values: CDR1 WSHSY, CDR2 SAAADI. The CDR3 consists of 16 residues. V was trimmed by 6 bases and J by 2 bases, leaving 18 bases between them. In nucleotides, the CDR3 is TGCGCCAGCAGATCGACCCCACGCCTTACCACAGATACGCAGTATTTT. Translating gives CASRSTPRLTTDTQYF.

This sequence joins TRBV29-1 and TRBJ1-2; D is perhaps TRBD1 (6 bases). Germline assignment: CDR1 SQVTM and CDR2 ANQGSEA. The length of the CDR3 is 16 residues. With 1 base removed from V and 3 bases from J, the gap between germline ends came to 18 bases. The CDR3 sequence is CSVEAVVSGDYYGYTF. CDR3 coding DNA: TGCAGCGTTGAAGCGGTTGTGTCAGGGGACTACTATGGCTACACCTTC.

CDR3 region: CASSPGLAGVEQYF. In DNA form, the CDR3 reads TGTGCCAGCAGCCCGGGACTAGCGGGAGTCGAGCAGTACTTC. The chain employs TRBV11-2 and TRBJ2-7; TRBD2 aligns across 14 bases. Germline V gene data show CDR1 as SGHAT and CDR2 as FQNNGV. The CDR3 covers 14 residues. Trimming removed 5 bases from V and 6 bases from J; junction bases left unmatched: 3.

The chain recombines TRBV5-1 with TRBJ1-6; D possibly corresponds to TRBD1 (6 bases). V lost 1 base to trimming and J lost 8 bases, with 13 bases between them. The CDR3 consists of 15 residues. CDR1 SGHRS and CDR2 YFSETQ come from the germline V gene. The CDR3: CASSLYGGTDSPLHF. The CDR3 DNA reads TGCGCCAGCAGCTTGTATGGGGGCACAGATTCACCCCTCCACTTT.

The chain recombines TRBV6-1 with TRBJ2-1, with D possibly being TRBD2 (6 bases). The germline V and J ends were trimmed by 4 bases and 5 bases, with 12 bases remaining between them. The germline V gene has CDR1 MNHNS and CDR2 SASEGT. The CDR3 spans 14 residues. The CDR3 coding sequence is TGTGCCAGCAGTGTGGAGGGAGCACACAATGAGCAGTTCTTC. It translates to CASSVEGAHNEQFF.

CDR3: CASTRTGPYNEQFF. CDR3 DNA sequence: TGTGCCAGCACCAGGACAGGACCCTACAATGAGCAGTTCTTC. This chain joins TRBV27 and TRBJ2-1; TRBD1 aligns across 7 bases. Looked up from germline, CDR1 is MNHEY and CDR2 is SMNVEV (reference sequence). V was clipped by 7 bases and J by 2 bases; unmatched bases: 5. This CDR3 has 14 amino acids.

The chain carries TRBV5-1 and TRBJ2-7; 10 positions agree with TRBD1. The V gene's germline CDR1 is SGHRS and CDR2 YFSETQ. V was pared by 3 bases and J by 5 bases, with 5 bases of the junction left unmatched. This CDR3 spans 14 amino acids. The CDR3 DNA follows: TGCGCCAGCAGCTACCGGACAGGGGGAAACGAGCAGTACTTC. This translates into CASSYRTGGNEQYF.

This chain links TRBV13 with TRBJ1-2, with TRBD1 matching over 7 bases. Germline loops: CDR1 PRHDT, CDR2 FYEKMQ (reference sequence). This CDR3 spans 16 amino acids. With 5 bases clipped from V and 4 bases from J, the junction kept 13 bases outside the gene matches. CDR3 residues: CASSPDRASVPYGYTF. CDR3 nucleotide sequence: TGTGCCAGCAGCCCCGACAGGGCTTCGGTTCCCTATGGCTACACCTTC.

This clone appeared a few times. CDR3 sequence reads: CASESLSGNTIYF. The CDR3 DNA sequence: TGTGCCAGCGAGTCTCTCTCTGGAAACACCATATATTTT. This chain uses TRBV2 with TRBJ1-3; D is uncertain. The V and J ends lost 8 bases and 0 bases respectively, with 8 bases between them. CDR3 length: 13 amino acids. Looked up from germline, CDR1 is SNHLY and CDR2 is FYNNEI. The full variable domain, completed using reference TRBV2 and TRBJ1-3, is EPEVTQTPSHQVTQMGQEVILRCVPISNHLYFYWYRQILGQKVEFLVSFYNNEISEKSEIFDDQFSVERPDGSNFTLKIRSTKLEDSAMYFCASESLSGNTIYFGEGSWLTVV.